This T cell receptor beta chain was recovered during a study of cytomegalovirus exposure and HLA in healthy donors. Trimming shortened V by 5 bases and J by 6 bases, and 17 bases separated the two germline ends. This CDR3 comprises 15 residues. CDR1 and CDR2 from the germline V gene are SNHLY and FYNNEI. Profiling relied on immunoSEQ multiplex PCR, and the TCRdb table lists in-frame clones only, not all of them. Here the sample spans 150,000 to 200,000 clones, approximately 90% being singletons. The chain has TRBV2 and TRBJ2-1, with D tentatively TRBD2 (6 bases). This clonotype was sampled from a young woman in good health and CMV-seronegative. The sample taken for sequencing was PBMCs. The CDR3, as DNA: TGTGCCAGCAGTCCCGAAGGTGGGGGAGGCAATGAGCAGTTCTTC. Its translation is CASSPEGGGGNEQFF.